This TCR beta chain was obtained from a study of T cells in Graves' hyperthyroidism and ophthalmopathy (dated by TCRdb to the late 2010s). Notes on the research overall: Peripheral blood samples were taken at initial diagnosis, before any treatment was given. A discovery cohort of approximately 97 patients, roughly 43 with Graves' ophthalmopathy and 57 with stable Graves' hyperthyroidism, was used to find distinguishing TCR V-J signatures. Whether ophthalmopathy could be predicted prospectively was tested in an independent validation cohort made up of approximately 19 hyperthyroidism patients plus 17 patients who later progressed to ophthalmopathy. The 75 to 100 discovery patients were divided at random into training and test sets in a 7:3 ratio. Thyroid tissue and blood T-cell repertoires from roughly six Graves' hyperthyroidism patients were also compared in the study. Following sampling, methimazole starting at 30 mg daily was given to hyperthyroidism patients, and high-dose intravenous methylprednisolone was given to ophthalmopathy patients. The paper describes TCR Vbeta CDR3 sequencing of 135 peripheral blood samples, made up of approximately 40 ophthalmopathy patients, approximately 76 hyperthyroidism patients and roughly 17 progressor patients. Summary of the overall study and its limitations: In cross-validation, a model built on a 13 V-J signature told ophthalmopathy apart from stable hyperthyroidism with 87.88% sensitivity and roughly 81% specificity, and in testing the same model reached 80%/75%. Blood samples also contained most of the expanded thyroid clonotypes (frequency above 0.001), which suggests that blood repertoires may reflect thyroid immune responses. In validation, the model predicted progression to ophthalmopathy a median of roughly 6.5 months before onset, with roughly 71% sensitivity and about 72% specificity. No statistical method was used to set the sample size in advance, and investigators knew the group allocation.

Hyperthyroidism patients were newly diagnosed, had a disease duration of under 2 months, and were aged 18 to 65 years. Exclusion was applied to patients with uncontrolled infections, other autoimmune diseases, pregnancy or lactation. Diagnoses were based on clinical symptoms, serum thyroxine and TRAb, thyroid ultrasound and orbital computed tomography. Blood from progressor patients was drawn when they were first diagnosed with hyperthyroidism, before any ophthalmopathy symptoms appeared. PBMCs were isolated from 10 ml of fresh peripheral blood by Ficoll-Paque density gradient centrifugation. Patients classed as progressors first received a Graves' hyperthyroidism diagnosis and then went on to develop ophthalmopathy during follow-up. Total RNA was extracted using Trizol reagent, and RNA quality was assessed on an Agilent 2100 Bioanalyzer. CDR1 and CDR2 (SGHAT, FQNNGV) derive from the germline V gene. Including cysteine and phenylalanine, the CDR3 has 16 amino acids. The read is trimmed to its CDR3 DNA, 48 bases read in frame from base 1. The V end loses 5 bases and the J end loses 3 bases, and a stretch of 20 bases separates them.

The TCR beta CDR3 regions were amplified from RNA transcripts. The first round of RT-PCR for the TCR CDR3 was performed with the HTBI primer set and the Qiagen OneStep RT-PCR kit. Libraries were constructed in a second round of multiplex PCR, after which size selection and purification were performed. Sequencing of the libraries was done on an Illumina HiSeq2000 using paired-end 100 bp reads. The source study handled its data this way. SOAPnuke was used to process the raw data, with reads discarded if the reads contained adapters or uncalled bases, had a mean Phred below 15, or lacked an exact constant-primer or identifier match. High-quality paired reads were merged using COPE v1.2.5, and each unique nucleotide sequence was defined as a clonotype. MiTCR v1.1 was used to align clonotypes to the IMGT TRBV, TRBD and TRBJ reference segments. Analysis was restricted to V-J combinations with a frequency above 0.0001, which covered roughly 99% of repertoires. The TCS score was defined as the ratio of F50 (clonal expansion) to E x V (chaos), calculated using BLOSUM62-based TCRdist between CDR3 peptides within each V-J. Welch's t-statistics and random forest reduced 514 V-J features to about 13, which were used in a naive Bayes classifier (R e1071). The raw public data were reprocessed by TCRdb itself: fastp quality trimming at Q25, MiXCR clonotype calling, in-frame beta chains only. All rows with the same CDR3 protein become a single entry with the most common DNA and genes. TCRdb assigned the V and J calls; the authors' analysis was not used. The sample records tens of thousands of distinct CDR3 sequences, around 48% of which are singletons. Of the sample, roughly 6.2% falls within the top ten clones.

This clonotype was seen many times. Its antigen is still unknown. Base quality data are lacking; no much larger clone is found one base away. The receptor chain draws on TRBV11-2 and TRBJ2-7; a tentative D match to TRBD1 spans 5 bases. Sequenced: blood. The origin of this receptor is a woman aged 45-59 years with Graves' hyperthyroidism that later progressed to Graves' ophthalmopathy. The CDR3 protein is CASSPEVGAAYYEQYF. The nucleotide sequence reads TGTGCCAGCAGCCCCGAGGTAGGGGCAGCATACTACGAGCAGTACTTC.